The rows below give T cell receptor beta chains drawn from one sample of a study of graft-versus-host responses after intestinal transplantation. Assay: immunoSEQ multiplex PCR; the TCRdb copy retains only in-frame clones and omits some. Here the sample spans about 100,000 clones, more than 85% being singletons. No antigen has been assigned to these receptors. Sequenced material: unstimulated CD4+ T cells sorted from spleen or lymph node cells, taken before transplant. Receptors were obtained from a human donor who was the organ donor for an intestinal transplant. CDR3s include the opening cysteine and the closing phenylalanine or tryptophan. The order of the fields is D gene, J gene, V gene, clone size, CDR3 DNA, CDR3 protein. The D gene is left open where the match is weak. Some rows mark clone size as missing; the rest say once, few, many or name a class of expanded clone.

d_gene: -
j_gene: TRBJ2-5
v_gene: TRBV20-1
abundance: few
CDR3nt: TGCAGTGCTAGGGAAGAGACCCAGTACTTC
CDR3aa: CSAREETQYF

d_gene: -
j_gene: TRBJ1-5
v_gene: TRBV18
abundance: -
CDR3nt: TGTGCCAGCTCACCACCGGGGGGGGGAAGCAATCAGCCCCAGCATTTT
CDR3aa: CASSPPGGGSNQPQHF

d_gene: TRBD1
j_gene: TRBJ2-3
v_gene: TRBV15
abundance: -
CDR3nt: TGTGCCACCAGCGTACGGGACAGGGGAGGTGGAGATACGCAGTATTTT
CDR3aa: CATSVRDRGGGDTQYF

d_gene: -
j_gene: TRBJ2-3
v_gene: TRBV6-4
abundance: -
CDR3nt: TGTGCCAGCAGTGACTCGGGGGGCCCCACAGATACGCAGTATTTT
CDR3aa: CASSDSGGPTDTQYF

d_gene: TRBD2
j_gene: TRBJ2-2
v_gene: TRBV7-3
abundance: -
CDR3nt: TGTGCCAGCAGCCCTCGGACTAGCGAGAAGGGGACCGGGGAGCTGTTTTTT
CDR3aa: CASSPRTSEKGTGELFF

d_gene: TRBD1
j_gene: TRBJ1-1
v_gene: TRBV30
abundance: -
CDR3nt: TGTGCCTGGAGTGACAGGGGAACTGAAGCTTTCTTT
CDR3aa: CAWSDRGTEAFF

d_gene: -
j_gene: TRBJ1-2
v_gene: TRBV10-3
abundance: -
CDR3nt: TGTGCCATCAGTGACTCCGTCCAGGCTTATGGCTACACCTTC
CDR3aa: CAISDSVQAYGYTF

d_gene: -
j_gene: TRBJ1-4
v_gene: TRBV7-2
abundance: -
CDR3nt: TGTGCCAGCAGCTTTGAAACAGGGAATGAAAAACTGTTTTTT
CDR3aa: CASSFETGNEKLFF

d_gene: TRBD1
j_gene: TRBJ2-7
v_gene: TRBV6-6
abundance: -
CDR3nt: TGTGCCAGCAGTTACGGGGCAGGGGGCAAGTACGAGCAGTACTTC
CDR3aa: CASSYGAGGKYEQYF

d_gene: -
j_gene: TRBJ2-7
v_gene: TRBV5-1
abundance: -
CDR3nt: TGCGCCACCCCCGGTGGTGAAGCCTACGAGCAGTACTTC
CDR3aa: CATPGGEAYEQYF

d_gene: -
j_gene: TRBJ1-6
v_gene: TRBV7-6
abundance: -
CDR3nt: TGTGCCAGCAGCCCCCCTCGGCGCCGGGGTGGTGGTTCACCCCTCCACTTT
CDR3aa: CASSPPRRRGGGSPLHF

d_gene: -
j_gene: TRBJ1-1
v_gene: TRBV28
abundance: -
CDR3nt: TGTGCCAGCAGTTTGTTGGAACCCGGGAGAGCTTTCTTT
CDR3aa: CASSLLEPGRAFF

d_gene: -
j_gene: TRBJ2-4
v_gene: TRBV5-3
abundance: -
CDR3nt: TGTGCCAGAAGCTTGGAGACGGGGGTAGCCAAAAACATTCAGTACTTC
CDR3aa: CARSLETGVAKNIQYF

d_gene: TRBD2
j_gene: TRBJ2-1
v_gene: TRBV2
abundance: -
CDR3nt: TGTGCCAGCCAGCGGGGGTACAATGAGCAGTTCTTC
CDR3aa: CASQRGYNEQFF

d_gene: -
j_gene: TRBJ1-5
v_gene: TRBV7-9
abundance: -
CDR3nt: TGTGCCAGCACACAGGGAAGCTATAGCAATCAGCCCCAGCATTTT
CDR3aa: CASTQGSYSNQPQHF

d_gene: -
j_gene: TRBJ1-6
v_gene: TRBV18
abundance: -
CDR3nt: TGTGCCAGCTCAACCACGGCATCACCCCTCCACTTT
CDR3aa: CASSTTASPLHF

d_gene: -
j_gene: TRBJ2-3
v_gene: TRBV6-5
abundance: -
CDR3nt: TGTGCCAGCAGTTACCGCGGGGGCCATAGCACAGATACGCAGTATTTT
CDR3aa: CASSYRGGHSTDTQYF

d_gene: -
j_gene: TRBJ1-1
v_gene: TRBV6-1
abundance: -
CDR3nt: TGTGCCAGCCTCTGGGGGGACGCTTCAGTCGTCTTCTTT
CDR3aa: CASLWGDASVVFF

d_gene: -
j_gene: TRBJ2-7
v_gene: TRBV28
abundance: -
CDR3nt: TGTGCCATCGATACAGGGGGGGGGAACTACGAGCAGTACTTC
CDR3aa: CAIDTGGGNYEQYF

d_gene: TRBD1
j_gene: TRBJ1-5
v_gene: TRBV19
abundance: -
CDR3nt: TGTGCCACCTCCGGGACAGGGGGGGGGCAGCCCCAGCATTTT
CDR3aa: CATSGTGGGQPQHF

d_gene: -
j_gene: TRBJ1-3
v_gene: TRBV6-1
abundance: -
CDR3nt: TGTGCCAGCAGCGGGGACGGAAACTCTGGAAACACCATATATTTT
CDR3aa: CASSGDGNSGNTIYF

d_gene: -
j_gene: TRBJ1-5
v_gene: TRBV15
abundance: -
CDR3nt: TGTGCCACCAGCAGAGCTGAAAGGGAAAGCCAGCCCCAGCATTTT
CDR3aa: CATSRAERESQPQHF

d_gene: -
j_gene: TRBJ1-1
v_gene: TRBV7-9
abundance: -
CDR3nt: TGTGCCAGCAGCTTTACCGGGACTTTATTGAACACTGAAGCTTTCTTT
CDR3aa: CASSFTGTLLNTEAFF

d_gene: -
j_gene: TRBJ1-2
v_gene: TRBV6-1
abundance: -
CDR3nt: TGTGCCAGCAGTGAAGCTGGGAGGCAGGCTTCGTATGGCTACACCTTC
CDR3aa: CASSEAGRQASYGYTF

d_gene: -
j_gene: TRBJ1-3
v_gene: TRBV6-5
abundance: few
CDR3nt: TGTGCCAGCAGTACCGACAGGACTGGAAACACCATATATTTT
CDR3aa: CASSTDRTGNTIYF

d_gene: -
j_gene: TRBJ2-2
v_gene: TRBV10-3
abundance: -
CDR3nt: TGTGCCATCAGTGAGTCACGGGCGTCGAACACCGGGGAGCTGTTTTTT
CDR3aa: CAISESRASNTGELFF

d_gene: -
j_gene: TRBJ2-2
v_gene: TRBV28
abundance: once
CDR3nt: TGTGCCAGCAGTTTGGGCGGGCCCGGGGAGCTGTTTTTT
CDR3aa: CASSLGGPGELFF

d_gene: TRBD1
j_gene: TRBJ2-5
v_gene: TRBV5-1
abundance: -
CDR3nt: TGCGCCAGCACCGAGGACAGGGTCCAAGAGACCCAGTACTTC
CDR3aa: CASTEDRVQETQYF

d_gene: -
j_gene: TRBJ2-7
v_gene: TRBV10-2
abundance: -
CDR3nt: TGCGCCAGCACACAGTTCTCCTACGAGCAGTACTTC
CDR3aa: CASTQFSYEQYF

d_gene: -
j_gene: TRBJ1-5
v_gene: TRBV28
abundance: -
CDR3nt: TGTGCCAGCAGTTTAGGGCGTAGCGCAGGGAGAGACAATCAGCCCCAGCATTTT
CDR3aa: CASSLGRSAGRDNQPQHF

d_gene: -
j_gene: TRBJ2-7
v_gene: TRBV9
abundance: -
CDR3nt: TGTGCCAGCAGCGTAACAGTTACTCCCTACGAGCAGTACTTC
CDR3aa: CASSVTVTPYEQYF

d_gene: -
j_gene: TRBJ2-7
v_gene: TRBV6-6
abundance: -
CDR3nt: TGTGCCAGCAGTTATACAGGGTACGAGCAGTACTTC
CDR3aa: CASSYTGYEQYF

d_gene: -
j_gene: TRBJ2-7
v_gene: TRBV30
abundance: -
CDR3nt: TGTGCTTTAGAGGTAGGTGGCTACGAGCAGTACTTC
CDR3aa: CALEVGGYEQYF

d_gene: -
j_gene: TRBJ1-2
v_gene: TRBV2
abundance: -
CDR3nt: TGTGCCAGCAGTGAAGCGCTTCGTTCCAGGTATCAATCTGGTGGCTACACCTTC
CDR3aa: CASSEALRSRYQSGGYTF

d_gene: -
j_gene: TRBJ1-2
v_gene: TRBV7-9
abundance: -
CDR3nt: TGTGCCAGCAGCTTATGGGGGAGGGGCGCCTCATATGGCTACACCTTC
CDR3aa: CASSLWGRGASYGYTF

d_gene: -
j_gene: TRBJ1-1
v_gene: TRBV2
abundance: -
CDR3nt: TGTGCCAGCAACCCGACAGACTCGACTGAAGCTTTCTTT
CDR3aa: CASNPTDSTEAFF

d_gene: -
j_gene: TRBJ1-5
v_gene: TRBV28
abundance: -
CDR3nt: TGTGCCAGCAGTTTAAGGCTTAGCAATCAGCCCCAGCATTTT
CDR3aa: CASSLRLSNQPQHF

d_gene: TRBD1
j_gene: TRBJ1-2
v_gene: TRBV28
abundance: -
CDR3nt: TGTGCCAGCAGGCCGGGACAGGGGATAGTGGGCTATGGCTACACCTTC
CDR3aa: CASRPGQGIVGYGYTF

d_gene: -
j_gene: TRBJ2-7
v_gene: TRBV2
abundance: -
CDR3nt: TGTGCCAGCAGTTCCGCAAACAGATTCTCCTACGAGCAGTACTTC
CDR3aa: CASSSANRFSYEQYF

d_gene: -
j_gene: TRBJ1-2
v_gene: TRBV28
abundance: -
CDR3nt: TGTGCCAGCAGTGCCGGTAGATATGGCTACACCTTC
CDR3aa: CASSAGRYGYTF

d_gene: -
j_gene: TRBJ2-2
v_gene: TRBV6-6
abundance: -
CDR3nt: TGTGCCAGCAGGTCCGGAACAGAGAACACCGGGGAGCTGTTTTTT
CDR3aa: CASRSGTENTGELFF

d_gene: TRBD1
j_gene: TRBJ1-5
v_gene: TRBV27
abundance: -
CDR3nt: TGTGCCAGCAGTTCTGACAGGGTGCTAAATCAGCCCCAGCATTTT
CDR3aa: CASSSDRVLNQPQHF

d_gene: -
j_gene: TRBJ1-2
v_gene: TRBV7-8
abundance: -
CDR3nt: TGTGCCAGCAGCTTAACGAGTAACTATGGCTACACCTTC
CDR3aa: CASSLTSNYGYTF

d_gene: -
j_gene: TRBJ1-1
v_gene: TRBV6-5
abundance: -
CDR3nt: TGTGCCAGCAGGAGACAGGAGGCGAACACTGAAGCTTTCTTT
CDR3aa: CASRRQEANTEAFF

d_gene: -
j_gene: TRBJ1-2
v_gene: TRBV6-1
abundance: -
CDR3nt: TGTGCCAGCAGTGAACAGGGGCGCGTCTATGGCTACACCTTC
CDR3aa: CASSEQGRVYGYTF

d_gene: -
j_gene: TRBJ1-1
v_gene: TRBV7-9
abundance: -
CDR3nt: TGTGCCAGCAGCCCCCGAGAGGGAGTAGAAGCTTTCTTT
CDR3aa: CASSPREGVEAFF

d_gene: -
j_gene: TRBJ2-5
v_gene: TRBV27
abundance: -
CDR3nt: TGTGCCAGCAGTCCGCTAGGGCGGTACCAAGAGACCCAGTACTTC
CDR3aa: CASSPLGRYQETQYF

d_gene: -
j_gene: TRBJ1-4
v_gene: TRBV28
abundance: once
CDR3nt: TGTGCCAGCAGTTTTGCGGGCAGAGATACAACTAATGAAAAACTGTTTTTT
CDR3aa: CASSFAGRDTTNEKLFF

d_gene: TRBD1
j_gene: TRBJ2-7
v_gene: TRBV13
abundance: -
CDR3nt: TGTGCCAGCAGCTTAGACAGGGGGTTTCGCTACGAGCAGTACTTC
CDR3aa: CASSLDRGFRYEQYF

d_gene: -
j_gene: TRBJ2-7
v_gene: TRBV6-5
abundance: -
CDR3nt: TGTGCCAGCAGTTACGGGACACACTACGAGCAGTACTTC
CDR3aa: CASSYGTHYEQYF

d_gene: -
j_gene: TRBJ1-1
v_gene: TRBV28
abundance: -
CDR3nt: TGTGCCAGCAGCCAATCCTGGAGTGAAGCTTTCTTT
CDR3aa: CASSQSWSEAFF